This T cell receptor beta chain appears in the sequencing data of a study of blood T cell repertoires in COVID-19. As for the study in general: Specimens from acute and convalescent COVID-19 originated in the United States, Italy and Spain.

TCRdb keeps only in-frame clones here, not all; method: immunoSEQ multiplex PCR. The sample comprises about 390,000 clones, roughly 86% of which are singletons, and approximately 2.5% rests with the top ten. Germline V gene sequence: CDR1 SNHLY, CDR2 FYNNEI. The CDR3 sequence is 16 residues long. V was trimmed by 4 bases and J by 0 bases, leaving 16 bases between them. The chain recombines TRBV2 with TRBJ2-7; D may be TRBD1 (5 bases). The sequence was collected from an older woman with COVID-19, enrolled during active disease. The sequencing sample was made of peripheral blood. The CDR3 DNA reads as TGTGCCAGCAGTGTGTCCAGGGCACTTAACTCCTACGAGCAGTACTTC. Protein sequence: CASSVSRALNSYEQYF. The full variable domain, in which reference TRBV2 and TRBJ2-7 provide the parts outside the CDR3, is EPEVTQTPSHQVTQMGQEVILRCVPISNHLYFYWYRQILGQKVEFLVSFYNNEISEKSEIFDDQFSVERPDGSNFTLKIRSTKLEDSAMYFCASSVSRALNSYEQYFGPGTRLTVT.